These 32 T cell receptor beta chains came from one sample sequenced in a study of blood T cell repertoires in COVID-19 (dated by TCRdb to about 2020). Libraries were prepared through the immunoSEQ multiplex PCR assay. Drawn from immuneACCESS, this table holds only the in-frame rearrangements with V and J called that TCRdb kept. Clones are partly lost; checked studies trace under half to an unresolved V gene and leave the rest unexplained. This sample lists roughly 160,000 clones; around 83% were detected once. In total, the top ten clones hold 0.99% of the sample. Sequenced input: peripheral blood. Every receptor here comes from a man between 18 and 29 years old with acute or convalescent COVID-19.

The chain uses TRBV18 and TRBJ2-5; D is unclear. Deletions cut 0 bases from V and 4 bases from J, with 6 bases between. The CDR3 is 13 amino acids. Germline CDR1 and CDR2: KGHSH and LQKENI. The CDR3 region is CASSPPASETQYF. CDR3 coding DNA: TGTGCCAGCTCACCACCGGCATCAGAGACCCAGTACTTC.

The gene calls are TRBV6-4 and TRBJ2-5; 11 nucleotides agree with TRBD2. This CDR3 region has 15 residues. J lost 5 bases, V lost 8 bases, and 10 bases had no gene match. Germline loops: CDR1 MRHNA, CDR2 SNTAGT. The chain's CDR3 is CASRASGGPWETQYF. The CDR3 bases are TGTGCCAGCCGAGCTAGCGGGGGGCCGTGGGAGACCCAGTACTTC.

This rearrangement joins TRBV11-1 to TRBJ2-1; TRBD1 aligns across 7 bases. Germline CDR1 SGHAT, CDR2 FQDESV (reference sequence). V gave up 6 bases and J gave up 0 bases; unmatched junction bases: 8. This CDR3 contains 16 residues. CDR3 sequence (DNA): TGTGCCAGCAGATCCACAGGGGTCCTCTCCTACAATGAGCAGTTCTTC. As protein: CASRSTGVLSYNEQFF.

The V gene is TRBV6-5, the J gene TRBJ1-4; perhaps TRBD1 as D (5 bases). CDR3 length: 14 residues. Trimming removed 6 bases at V and 1 base at J, with 9 bases between. Germline values: CDR1 MNHEY, CDR2 SVGAGI. CDR3 coding DNA: TGTGCCAGCAGCTACGACAGAACTAATGAAAAACTGTTTTTT. Residues: CASSYDRTNEKLFF.

The gene calls are TRBV27 and TRBJ1-5; 7 bases align to TRBD1. The CDR3 is made up of 15 amino acids. V was pared by 6 bases and J by 4 bases, with 9 bases of the junction left unmatched. Germline V gene sequence: CDR1 MNHEY, CDR2 SMNVEV (reference sequence). The CDR3 region is CASSPGQNWNQPQHF. DNA for the CDR3: TGTGCCAGCAGCCCGGGACAGAACTGGAATCAGCCCCAGCATTTT.

V usage is TRBV30 and J usage is TRBJ1-1; unclear D gene. The CDR3 runs 14 residues. V lost 0 bases, J lost 1 base, and 9 bases lay in between. Germline assignment: CDR1 GTSNPN and CDR2 SVGIG (reference sequence). CDR3: CAWSVYEANTEAFF. CDR3 nucleotide sequence: TGTGCCTGGAGTGTTTACGAAGCGAACACTGAAGCTTTCTTT. Looking up the rest from reference TRBV30 and TRBJ1-1 gives the full variable domain: SQTIHQWPATLVQPVGSPLSLECTVEGTSNPNLYWYRQAAGRGLQLLFYSVGIGQISSEVPQNLSASRPQDRQFILSSKKLLLSDSGFYLCAWSVYEANTEAFFGQGTRLTVV.

V and J are TRBV5-6 and TRBJ2-5; D perhaps matches TRBD1 (6 bases). Trimming removed 5 bases from V and 4 bases from J, with 15 bases in between. This CDR3 has 14 residues. Germline values: CDR1 SGHDT, CDR2 YYEEEE. Written as DNA, the CDR3 is TGTGCCAGCAGGTATAACAGGGTTTCAGAGACCCAGTACTTC. Translation gives CASRYNRVSETQYF.

CDR3 residues: CASSGPTSGGQNTGELFF. CDR3 nucleotide sequence: TGTGCCAGCAGCGGACCGACTAGCGGGGGGCAGAACACCGGGGAGCTGTTTTTT. The gene calls are TRBV7-9 and TRBJ2-2, with TRBD2 matching 13 bases. The CDR3 totals 18 residues. J gave up 1 base and V 5 bases, and 7 bases lay outside the gene matches. Germline assignment: CDR1 SEHNR and CDR2 FQNEAQ (reference sequence).

The chain links TRBV18 to TRBJ1-5; D is ambiguous. V was cut by 2 bases and J by 4 bases, with 6 bases left in between. CDR3 size: 13 residues. Germline CDR1 reads KGHSH; CDR2 reads LQKENI. The chain's CDR3 is CASSPEVNQPQHF. The CDR3 coding sequence is TGTGCCAGCTCACCAGAGGTAAATCAGCCCCAGCATTTT.

This clone appeared a single time. The chain has TRBV18 and TRBJ1-1; no clear D gene. Trimming stripped 6 bases from V and 0 bases from J, with 8 bases between. In germline, CDR1 is KGHSH, CDR2 LQKENI. This CDR3 has 13 amino acids. CDR3 nucleotides: TGTGCCAGCTCTCCAAACATGAACACTGAAGCTTTCTTT. Translation gives CASSPNMNTEAFF.

The chain couples TRBV2 to TRBJ1-4; 9 nucleotides line up with TRBD1. This CDR3 contains 14 residues. Germline CDR1 SNHLY, CDR2 FYNNEI. The ends lost 4 bases at V and 3 bases at J; junction bases unmatched: 0. CDR3 protein: CASSGQGANEKLFF. In nucleotides, the CDR3 is TGTGCCAGCAGTGGACAGGGGGCTAATGAAAAACTGTTTTTT.

The genes are TRBV3-1 (or the pseudogene TRBV3-2) and TRBJ2-2, with 10 bases matching TRBD1. This CDR3 spans 16 amino acids. CDR1 and CDR2 from the germline V gene are LGHDT and YNNKEL (reference sequence). J was trimmed by 4 bases and V by 2 bases; bases with no gene match: 4. CDR3 coding DNA: TGTGCCAGCAGCCAACCGACAGGGGGCCCCACCGGGGAGCTGTTTTTT. Encoded protein: CASSQPTGGPTGELFF.

This chain joins TRBV7-9 and TRBJ1-1, with a tentative D call TRBD1 (6 bases). The germline gives CDR1 SEHNR, CDR2 FQNEAQ (reference sequence). The V gene lost 5 bases and the J gene lost 5 bases, with 15 bases spanning the gap. The CDR3 has 14 residues. The CDR3 coding sequence is TGTGCCAGCAGCCCTCAGGGGACCAAGACTGAAGCTTTCTTT. Residues: CASSPQGTKTEAFF. Full variable domain (rest looked up from reference TRBV7-9 and TRBJ1-1): DTGVSQNPRHKITKRGQNVTFRCDPISEHNRLYWYRQTLGQGPEFLTYFQNEAQLEKSRLLSDRFSAERPKGSFSTLEIQRTEQGDSAMYLCASSPQGTKTEAFFGQGTRLTVV.

This clone was seen just once. This chain links TRBV7-8 with TRBJ2-7; TRBD1 matches at 7 bases. With 3 bases clipped from V and 6 bases from J, the junction kept 5 bases outside the gene matches. Germline V gene data show CDR1 as SGHVS and CDR2 as FQNEAQ. The CDR3 runs 13 residues. The CDR3 region has the DNA TGTGCCAGCAGCTTGGGGACAGTCCTCGAGCAGTACGTC. Protein sequence: CASSLGTVLEQYV.

The gene calls are TRBV13 and TRBJ1-2; 10 positions agree with TRBD1. Germline CDR1 and CDR2: PRHDT and FYEKMQ (reference sequence). The CDR3 loop spans 15 amino acids. The V gene end was trimmed by 6 bases and the J gene end by 4 bases; junction bases not matched to a gene: 8. The chain's CDR3 is CASRQRDRGVYGYTF. In nucleotides, the CDR3 is TGTGCCAGCAGACAGAGGGACAGGGGAGTCTATGGCTACACCTTC.

The gene calls are TRBV7-9 and TRBJ2-7; 7 bases fit TRBD2. There are 17 residues in the CDR3. CDR1 and CDR2 (germline): SEHNR, FQNEAQ (reference sequence). V lost 1 base and J lost 2; bases outside the gene matches: 11. CDR3 loop: CASSLDYGLAVTYEQYF. The CDR3 nucleotides are TGTGCCAGCAGCTTAGATTATGGGCTAGCGGTAACCTACGAGCAGTACTTC.

The genes are TRBV4-1 and TRBJ2-1; the match to TRBD2 covers 7 bases. With 1 base clipped from V and 6 bases from J, the junction kept 12 bases outside the gene matches. The CDR3 spans 17 residues. Germline assignment: CDR1 MGHRA and CDR2 YSYEKL. The CDR3 loop is CASSQVDMGLSANEQFF. CDR3 in DNA: TGCGCCAGCAGCCAAGTTGATATGGGACTATCGGCCAATGAGCAGTTCTTC.

The chain employs TRBV11-2 and TRBJ2-5; weak D call: TRBD1 (6 bases). This CDR3 contains 15 residues. Germline V lookup: CDR1 SGHAT, CDR2 FQNNGV. Trimming left V 4 bases short and J 5 bases short, with 17 bases between. CDR3 sequence reads: CASSSEYRADETQYF. CDR3 nucleotides: TGTGCCAGCAGCTCAGAATACAGGGCGGACGAGACCCAGTACTTC.

This rearrangement joins TRBV19 to TRBJ1-5, with TRBD1 identical over 7 bases. V shed 7 bases, J shed 7 bases, and the junction held 10 bases outside the gene matches. The CDR3 is 14 amino acids. Germline V gene lookup returns CDR1 LNHDA and CDR2 SQIVND (reference sequence). CDR3 DNA sequence: TGTGCCAGTACCCAGACAGGGTTGGGGCAGCCCCAGCATTTT. Amino acid sequence: CASTQTGLGQPQHF.

The chain carries TRBV28 and TRBJ1-1; 10 bases map to TRBD1. This CDR3 contains 12 residues. CDR1 is MDHEN, CDR2 SYDVKM, per germline. V gave up 7 bases and J gave up 5 bases; unmatched junction bases: 1. The CDR3 DNA is TGTGCCAGCACGGACAGGGGGACTGAAGCTTTCTTT. Encoded protein: CASTDRGTEAFF.

The V call is TRBV11-2, the J call TRBJ1-1; D is possibly TRBD1 (5 bases). Trimming cost V 5 bases and J 3 bases, with 10 bases left between them. Germline V CDR1 and CDR2: SGHAT, FQNNGV. CDR3 length: 13 amino acids. The CDR3 loop is CASSPETDTEAFF. In nucleotides, the CDR3 is TGTGCCAGCAGCCCAGAGACAGACACTGAAGCTTTCTTT.

Only a few counts were recorded for this clone. This chain joins TRBV7-9 and TRBJ1-2; 9 nucleotides line up with TRBD1. Germline V gives CDR1 SEHNR, CDR2 FQNEAQ (reference sequence). This CDR3 has 17 amino acids. V lost 5 bases to trimming and J lost 0 bases; unmatched junction nucleotides: 10. For the CDR3, the DNA is TGTGCCAGCAGCCTCTTTTGGACAGGGGCACCTAACTATGGCTACACCTTC. Its protein product is CASSLFWTGAPNYGYTF.

CDR3 bases: TGTGCCTGGAGTCCAGCGGGGGTAGAGACCCAGTACTTC. It yields the protein CAWSPAGVETQYF. The V gene is TRBV30, the J gene TRBJ2-5, with 8 bases fitting TRBD2. This CDR3 comprises 13 residues. The V and J ends lost 2 bases and 4 bases, in that order; junction bases with no gene match: 3. Germline lookup yields CDR1 GTSNPN and CDR2 SVGIG (reference sequence).

The rearrangement joins TRBV6-5 to TRBJ1-1; D perhaps matches TRBD1 (6 bases). The CDR3 is made up of 14 amino acids. Germline V CDR1 and CDR2: MNHEY, SVGAGI. Trimming left V 6 bases short and J 5 bases short, with 16 bases between. The CDR3 DNA reads as TGTGCCAGCAGACAACCTACAGGGTCGACTGAAGCTTTCTTT. Translated, it gives CASRQPTGSTEAFF.

This CDR3 reads CASSSDSYEQYF. Written as DNA, the CDR3 is TGCGCCAGCAGCTCGGACAGCTACGAGCAGTACTTC. The chain combines TRBV5-1 with TRBJ2-7; tentatively, D is TRBD1 (6 bases). Germline V CDR1 and CDR2: SGHRS, YFSETQ. This CDR3 has 12 residues. Deletions cut 3 bases from V and 3 bases from J, with 7 bases between. Variable domain in full (rest from reference TRBV5-1 and TRBJ2-7): KAGVTQTPRYLIKTRGQQVTLSCSPISGHRSVSWYQQTPGQGLQFLFEYFSETQRNKGNFPGRFSGRQFSNSRSEMNVSTLELGDSALYLCASSSDSYEQYFGPGTRLTVT.

The chain carries TRBV28 and TRBJ1-4, with D maybe TRBD1 (6 bases). The CDR3 runs 16 residues. Germline loops: CDR1 MDHEN, CDR2 SYDVKM. V gave up 5 bases and J gave up 6 bases, with 19 bases separating them. CDR3 in amino acids: CASSTRGGGFYEKLFF. DNA for the CDR3: TGTGCCAGCAGTACCCGCGGGGGGGGCTTCTATGAAAAACTGTTTTTT.

The chain uses TRBV4-1 and TRBJ2-3; the match to TRBD2 covers 14 bases. This CDR3 spans 18 amino acids. Unmatched junction bases numbered 7, after V lost 0 bases and J lost 5 bases. CDR1 MGHRA and CDR2 YSYEKL come from the germline V gene. CDR3: CASSQEYQTSGGGDTQYF. CDR3 nucleotide sequence: TGCGCCAGCAGCCAAGAGTACCAGACTAGCGGGGGGGGAGATACGCAGTATTTT.

The chain joins TRBV12-3 or TRBV12-4 to TRBJ2-1; weak D call: TRBD2 (5 bases). V lost 7 bases and J lost 0, with 7 bases in between. This CDR3 spans 13 amino acids. CDR3 residues: CASTRDSYNEQFF. The CDR3 DNA reads TGTGCCAGCACCCGGGACTCCTACAATGAGCAGTTCTTC.

This rearrangement joins TRBV15 to TRBJ1-1; D unclear. Trimming took 0 bases from V and 5 from J, leaving 7 bases between them. Germline values: CDR1 LNHNV, CDR2 YYDKDF (reference sequence). This CDR3 has 13 residues. The CDR3 DNA follows: TGTGCCACCAGCAGAGATCGTAAAACTGAAGCTTTCTTT. It encodes CATSRDRKTEAFF.

This chain uses TRBV7-9 with TRBJ1-5; D ambiguous. The germline CDR1 and CDR2 sequences are SEHNR and FQNEAQ (reference sequence). V lost 3 bases and J lost 0, with 6 bases in between. The CDR3 is made up of 14 amino acids. As DNA, the CDR3 is TGTGCCAGCAGCTTCGAGGGTAGCAATCAGCCCCAGCATTTT. Residues: CASSFEGSNQPQHF.

V is TRBV7-9 and J is TRBJ2-3; the match to TRBD2 covers 12 bases. The CDR3 is 16 residues long. V lost 6 bases, J lost 4 bases, and 8 bases stayed unmatched. The germline V gene has CDR1 SEHNR and CDR2 FQNEAQ (reference sequence). The CDR3 sequence is CASSLSSSGGADTQYF. CDR3 sequence (DNA): TGTGCCAGCAGTTTATCTTCTAGCGGGGGGGCAGATACGCAGTATTTT.

The chain couples TRBV19 to TRBJ2-7; TRBD1 aligns across 9 bases. CDR3 length equals 14 residues. The V gene's germline CDR1 is LNHDA and CDR2 SQIVND (reference sequence). V was clipped by 8 bases and J by 6 bases; unmatched bases: 11. The DNA of the CDR3 is TGTGCCAGTGACTTCGGGACAGGGAGAGGCGAGCAGTACTTC. It specifies CASDFGTGRGEQYF.